A selection of T cell receptor beta chains follows, all from one sample in a study of patients and donors after allogeneic stem cell transplantation. TCRdb used MiXCR to reprocess the RT-PCR reads, holding one entry per CDR3 protein. The table includes some 960,000 distinct CDR3 sequences, about a sixth detected once. The sequenced material came from blood, either unsorted or a sorted T cell fraction (not recorded which). The receptors originated from a human donor who was either an allogeneic HSCT recipient or a stem cell or donor lymphocyte infusion donor (not recorded which). It is not recorded whose cells these are; they may come from a transplant donor. Each CDR3 is given with its conserved first and last residue. The D gene is left open where the match is weak. Size tells how often a clone was seen (once, few, many) or the class of an expanded clone, and some rows leave it out.

clone_size | d_call | j_call | v_call | cdr3_nt | cdr3_aa
NA | NA | TRBJ1-1 | TRBV7-9 | TGTGCCAGCAGCCCCCCAGGGTCGAACACTGAAGCTTTCTTT | CASSPPGSNTEAFF
few | NA | TRBJ2-7 | TRBV4-3 | TGCGCCAGCAGCCAAGTTAGGGACGGGGACGAGCAGTACTTC | CASSQVRDGDEQYF
many | TRBD2 | TRBJ2-1 | TRBV12-3/TRBV12-4 | TGTGCCAGCAGTTTGCGACTAGCGGGGGGCACCCTCAATGAGCAGTTCTTC | CASSLRLAGGTLNEQFF
NA | NA | TRBJ2-7 | TRBV15 | TGTGCCACCAGCAGAGATCATGGGCTCGCCTACGAGCAGTACTTC | CATSRDHGLAYEQYF
few | NA | TRBJ1-1 | TRBV6-2/TRBV6-3 | TGTGCCAGCAGTCTCCGGGACGGCCTAGAAGCTTTCTTT | CASSLRDGLEAFF
NA | NA | TRBJ2-2 | TRBV4-3 | TGCGCCAGCAGGGAGGGAGGGAACACCGGGGAGCTGTTTTTT | CASREGGNTGELFF
few | TRBD2 | TRBJ2-1 | TRBV2 | TGTGCCAGCAGTGAAGAGCGGGGGGGCCCGGGGCAGTTCTTC | CASSEERGGPGQFF
few | TRBD2 | TRBJ2-7 | TRBV7-2 | TGTGCCAGCAGCTTAGGTAGCGGGGGTCGGGAGCAGTACTTC | CASSLGSGGREQYF
few | TRBD2 | TRBJ2-5 | TRBV20-1 | TGCAGTGCTAGAGATAGAGGACTAGCGGGGGGGCTGTCAGAGACCCAGTACTTC | CSARDRGLAGGLSETQYF
NA | NA | TRBJ2-3 | TRBV6-1 | TGTGCCAGCAGAGGACAGACCACAGATACGCAGTATTTT | CASRGQTTDTQYF
many | TRBD2 | TRBJ2-3 | TRBV6-5 | TGTGCCAGCAGTTACTCCCCCGGGACTAAGGTCGCAGATACGCAGTATTTT | CASSYSPGTKVADTQYF
few | TRBD2 | TRBJ2-2 | TRBV5-5 | TGTGCCAGCAGCCTGACTAGCGGGGGGCTAGACACCGGGGAGCTGTTTTTT | CASSLTSGGLDTGELFF
NA | TRBD2 | TRBJ2-1 | TRBV12-3/TRBV12-4 | TGTGCCAGCAGTTGGACTAGCGGGAGGGCCTACAATGAGCAGTTCTTC | CASSWTSGRAYNEQFF
NA | NA | TRBJ2-6 | TRBV24-1 | TGTGCCACCAGTGATTGGGGAGGGGGCAGTGGGGCCAACGTCCTGACTTTC | CATSDWGGGSGANVLTF
NA | TRBD2 | TRBJ2-3 | TRBV5-6 | TGTGCCAGCAGCTTGATCGTGGGAGGGCCAGGAGATACGCAGTATTTT | CASSLIVGGPGDTQYF
many | NA | TRBJ1-2 | TRBV12-3/TRBV12-4 | TGTGCCAGCAGACCGTTTGGGGCAGACTATGGCTACACCTTC | CASRPFGADYGYTF
few | NA | TRBJ1-5 | TRBV30 | TGTGCCTGTTCAAAGGACGGCGGTCGTAGCAATCAGCCCCAGCATTTT | CACSKDGGRSNQPQHF
NA | NA | TRBJ1-6 | TRBV6-1 | TGTGCCAGCAGCCCCGCGGATGGCCCCCCCCATTCACCCCTCCACTTT | CASSPADGPPHSPLHF
few | NA | TRBJ2-5 | TRBV20-1 | TGCAGTGCTAGAATACAAGTACAAGAGACCCAGTACTTC | CSARIQVQETQYF
few | NA | TRBJ2-3 | TRBV15 | TGTGCCACCAGCAGAGGGGGCAGGGATACGCAGTATTTT | CATSRGGRDTQYF
NA | NA | TRBJ2-7 | TRBV3-1 | TGTGCCAGCAGCCAAGGATGGGGGGTTATCTTC | CASSQGWGVIF
NA | NA | TRBJ2-1 | TRBV11-1 | TGTGCCAGCAGCCCTACTGGGAACAATGAGCAGTTCTTC | CASSPTGNNEQFF
many | NA | TRBJ1-1 | TRBV10-3 | TGTGCCATCAGTCAGACCGAAGGACGGACGAACACTGAAGCTTTCTTT | CAISQTEGRTNTEAFF
few | TRBD1 | TRBJ2-7 | TRBV5-1 | TGCGCCAGCAGCAGCCTAGGACAGGGCTCCTACGAGCAGTACTTC | CASSSLGQGSYEQYF
many | NA | TRBJ1-2 | TRBV12-3/TRBV12-4 | TGTGCCAGCAGTTTAGGTTGGGGGACTAACTATGGCTACACCTTC | CASSLGWGTNYGYTF
few | NA | TRBJ1-1 | TRBV27 | TGTGCCAGCAGTTTAGACATTTCGATGAACACTGAAGCTTTCTTT | CASSLDISMNTEAFF
few | TRBD2 | TRBJ2-3 | TRBV5-1 | TGCGCCAGCAGCTCGCAGCGGGGGGCTCGAGCTGATACGCAGTATTTT | CASSSQRGARADTQYF
few | TRBD2 | TRBJ2-7 | TRBV19 | TGTGCCAGTAGTATTGGCCTAGCGGGACTCTACGAGCAGTACTTC | CASSIGLAGLYEQYF
few | TRBD2 | TRBJ2-7 | TRBV7-2 | TGTGCCAGCAGCTTTGGGGGACTAGCGGCCTCCTACGAGCAGTACTTC | CASSFGGLAASYEQYF
few | NA | TRBJ2-7 | TRBV2 | TGTGCCAGCAGTGAAAATAAGGGGCTCTCCTACGAGCAGTACTTC | CASSENKGLSYEQYF
NA | NA | TRBJ2-1 | TRBV13 | TGTGCCAGCAGCTCAGATAACAATGAGCAGTTCTTC | CASSSDNNEQFF
many | NA | TRBJ2-2 | TRBV5-8 | TGTGCCAGCAGCTTGGGATCCGCCGGGGAGCTGTTTTTT | CASSLGSAGELFF
NA | NA | TRBJ2-7 | TRBV2 | TGTGCCAGCAGTGTTTACAGGGCCTACGAGCAGTACTTC | CASSVYRAYEQYF
once | NA | TRBJ2-1 | TRBV13 | TGTGCCAGCAGCCTCCGCCCGGGCGGGGAAAGGGGGGGAGCCTCCCTTTACAATGAGCAGTTCTTC | CASSLRPGGERGGASLYNEQFF
NA | NA | TRBJ1-2 | TRBV12-3/TRBV12-4 | TGTGCCAGCAGTGCGCGTGTATATGGCTACACCTTC | CASSARVYGYTF
NA | TRBD2 | TRBJ2-5 | TRBV12-3/TRBV12-4 | TGTGCCAGCAGCTTTAGCGGGGGGGCCGAGGAGACCCAGTACTTC | CASSFSGGAEETQYF
NA | TRBD2 | TRBJ2-7 | TRBV7-2 | TGTGCCAGCAGCTTAGAATGGGGACTAGGTTCCCAGATGGCGCAGTACTTC | CASSLEWGLGSQMAQYF
NA | TRBD2 | TRBJ2-3 | TRBV4-2 | TGTGCCAGCAGCCCCCTTACCCCTAGCGGGAGCTCAGATACGCAGTATTTT | CASSPLTPSGSSDTQYF